This record concerns one T cell receptor beta chain sequence. The V and J ends lost 1 base and 3 bases respectively, with 16 bases between them. Germline V gene data show CDR1 as SNHLY and CDR2 as FYNNEI. The CDR3 runs to 16 residues. These data are taken from a study of shared clonotypes between healthy human individuals. Whole-study context: Donors, aged 18 to 49, were a couple of women and a few men.

Positively selected for CCR7, the CD45RO-negative cells used as naive CD8 cells excluded terminally differentiated effector memory CD45RA+ cells. TCRdb's copy holds only in-frame clones and misses some; the assay was immunoSEQ multiplex PCR. Among about 2.2 million clones listed, just under 95% were seen once. The receptor comes from a man aged 18 to 30 in good health. Some clones in this sample may be carry-over from other donors' samples. The sample comprised naive CD8+ T cells from PBMCs. The chain combines TRBV2 with TRBJ2-7; possibly TRBD2 for D (7 bases). CDR3 in DNA: TGTGCCAGCAGTGAAGGTCCGGGGGGCCGGAACTACGAGCAGTACTTC. Its translation: CASSEGPGGRNYEQYF.